This T cell receptor (beta chain) was recorded in a study of beta chain features in type 1 diabetes. On the study more broadly: The patients were much like the healthy donors in age, gender and cell yields. Analysis included over 100,000,000 sorted cells drawn from all samples. General study findings and limits: Significant though moderate, a shortening of TCRB CDR3s appeared in all four CD4+ subsets of Type 1 diabetes patients. Individuals with type 1 diabetes displayed fewer insertions and more deletions at VDJ junctions. Researchers reported that naive, central memory and Treg TCRB repertoires appeared more similar in patients than in healthy donors.

CDR3 length: 16 residues. V lost 0 bases to trimming and J lost 7 bases; unmatched junction nucleotides: 6. In germline, CDR1 is LGHNA, CDR2 YSLEER. Notes on this clone: Its antigen is unidentified.

Expressed TCRB transcripts were sequenced after all isolated RNA was converted to cDNA. The protocol was immunoSEQ multiplex PCR, while the TCRdb copy is restricted to in-frame clones and leaves out a portion. This sample yields 160,000 or so clones, of which around 8.3% are seen a single time; around 0.5% belongs to the top ten. This chain links TRBV4-3 with TRBJ2-1, with 10 nucleotides matching TRBD2. The sample consisted of central memory CD4+ T cells from blood. This sequence originates from a woman between 18 and 30 years old with type 1 diabetes. DNA for the CDR3: TGCGCCAGCAGCCAAGAAAGGTCTAGCGGGAGTAATGAGCAGTTCTTC. It is translated as CASSQERSSGSNEQFF.